The 12 T cell receptor beta chains listed next were all sequenced from one sample in a study of OX40 agonist ivuxolimab in advanced cancers. TCRdb's table, derived via immunoSEQ multiplex PCR, lists solely in-frame clones and lacks some. The sample shows about 53,000 clones, over 75% of them seen only once. Sequencing was performed on CD4+ or CD8+ T cells sorted from blood, taken in a trial of the OX40 agonist ivuxolimab. The receptor source for this set is an adult with an advanced solid tumor such as melanoma, head and neck, liver or kidney cancer.

The chain employs TRBV7-9 and TRBJ2-2; D uncertain. V was trimmed by 4 bases and J by 6 bases, leaving 15 bases between them. From germline, CDR1 is SEHNR and CDR2 FQNEAQ (reference sequence). This CDR3 has 15 residues. This CDR3 is CASSSHGFGAGELFF. In DNA form, the CDR3 reads TGTGCCAGCAGCTCCCACGGATTCGGAGCCGGGGAGCTGTTTTTT.

The V gene is TRBV5-4, the J gene TRBJ2-7, with no clear D. The V and J ends lost 0 bases and 7 bases respectively, with 8 bases between them. The germline CDR1 and CDR2 sequences are SGHNT and YYREEE (reference sequence). CDR3 length equals 12 residues. The CDR3 bases are TGTGCCAGCAGCTTGGGAGTGAGTGAGCAGTACGTC. As protein: CASSLGVSEQYV.

This clone was counted a few times. The chain carries TRBV10-2 and TRBJ2-1; 13 bases are shared with TRBD2. The CDR3 consists of 17 residues. J was trimmed by 7 bases and V by 6 bases; bases with no gene match: 12. CDR1 is WSHSY and CDR2 is SAAADI in the germline V gene. For the CDR3, the DNA is TGCGCCAGCAGGGCAACTAGCGGGGGGGCGACGAGGAATGAGCAGTTCTTC. It yields the protein CASRATSGGATRNEQFF.

V gene TRBV2 combines with J gene TRBJ2-3; D may be TRBD2 (6 bases). This CDR3 is built from 15 residues. Germline-derived CDR1 and CDR2 are SNHLY and FYNNEI. Trimming took 0 bases from V and 1 from J, leaving 8 bases between them. The CDR3 region has the DNA TGTGCCAGCAGTGAAGCTTGGGGGGGCACAGATACGCAGTATTTT. This encodes CASSEAWGGTDTQYF.

This clone is a singleton in its sample. V and J are TRBV28 and TRBJ2-5; weak D call: TRBD2 (6 bases). This CDR3 is 15 amino acids long. CDR1 is MDHEN, CDR2 SYDVKM, per germline. The germline V and J ends were trimmed by 3 bases and 0 bases, with 11 bases remaining between them. CDR3 DNA sequence: TGTGCCAGCAGTTTCCGGGGGTTGTACCAAGAGACCCAGTACTTC. It translates to CASSFRGLYQETQYF.

CDR3 nucleotides: TGCGCCAGCAGCCAAATAGGATCCTACGAGCAGTACGTC. Its translation: CASSQIGSYEQYV. The chain recombines TRBV4-1 with TRBJ2-7; D uncertain. The ends were cut back, 2 bases at V and 1 base at J, with 6 bases in the middle. Germline CDR1 reads MGHRA; CDR2 reads YSYEKL. This CDR3 comprises 13 residues.

V is TRBV5-1 and J is TRBJ2-1; no firm D call. Germline V gene sequence: CDR1 SGHRS, CDR2 YFSETQ. This CDR3 has 13 amino acids. V was pared by 0 bases and J by 4 bases, with 5 bases between. Written as DNA, the CDR3 is TGCGCCAGCAGCTTGGCTCGGTACAATGAGCAGTTCTTC. Translation gives CASSLARYNEQFF.

This clone was seen just once. J is TRBJ2-7 and V is TRBV5-1, with 10 bases matching TRBD1. Germline lookup yields CDR1 SGHRS and CDR2 YFSETQ. The CDR3 is 15 residues long. Trimming removed 4 bases from V and 6 bases from J; junction bases left unmatched: 10. The CDR3: CASSPGQGEYSEQYV. The DNA of the CDR3 is TGCGCCAGCAGCCCTGGACAGGGGGAGTATTCCGAGCAGTACGTC.

This rearrangement joins TRBV5-4 to TRBJ2-2, with D possibly TRBD1 on 5 matching bases. Germline values: CDR1 SGHNT, CDR2 YYREEE (reference sequence). V was cut by 6 bases and J by 0 bases, with 21 bases left in between. This CDR3 region has 18 residues. In DNA form, the CDR3 reads TGTGCCAGCACCTACCTGGCCCGCCGGACAACGAACACCGGGGAGCTGTTTTTT. Amino acids: CASTYLARRTTNTGELFF.

The rearrangement joins TRBV6-5 to TRBJ1-1; D remains unclear. Germline-derived CDR1 and CDR2 are MNHEY and SVGAGI. The CDR3 has 13 amino acids. Trimming cost V 5 bases and J 1 base, with 8 bases left between them. The CDR3 nucleotides are TGTGCCAGCAGTAGGGCATCGAACACTGAAGCTTTCTTT. The encoded protein is CASSRASNTEAFF.

The chain links TRBV14 to TRBJ2-3, with a weak D call TRBD2 (6 bases). CDR3 length: 13 amino acids. Germline V lookup: CDR1 SGHDN, CDR2 FVKESK. V was cut by 6 bases and J by 2 bases, with 9 bases left in between. CDR3: CASRKDYTDTQYF. The CDR3 DNA follows: TGTGCCAGCAGAAAGGACTACACAGATACGCAGTATTTT.

The gene calls are TRBV7-9 and TRBJ2-3; 10 bases agree with TRBD2. J was trimmed by 3 bases and V by 3 bases; bases with no gene match: 9. This CDR3 comprises 17 residues. Per the germline V gene, CDR1 is SEHNR and CDR2 is FQNEAQ (reference sequence). The CDR3 DNA follows: TGTGCCAGCAGCTTTCCCAGCGGGAGGGAGGTGACAGATACGCAGTATTTT. Its translation is CASSFPSGREVTDTQYF.